This T cell receptor (beta chain) was retrieved from a study of blood T cell repertoires in COVID-19 (dated by TCRdb to 2019 to 2021). Concerning the study at large: Samples covering the acute and convalescent phases of COVID-19 were provided by collaborators in the United States, Italy and Spain. The material from the prospective study consisted of cDNA or gDNA derived from T cells, B-cell-depleted T cells, or PBMCs. Subjects who had been exposed to COVID-19, were actively infected with it, or had recovered from it provided the deeply sampled blood TCRbeta repertoires that made up the dataset. A freely available public database, intended as a resource for researchers studying the immune response to SARS-CoV-2, is where the repertoires were released. Samples came from the ongoing ImmuneRACE study (first 160 participants) plus 1,254 subjects from 6 global collaborators. A de-identified subject ID, COVID-19 status, age in years and sex were almost always included in the sample metadata. HLA class I and class II types, where available, came from metadata supplied by the sample provider rather than from assay-based typing.

A remark on this clone: This receptor's antigen is unknown. Per-base quality was not reported, and no clone a single base away is much larger than it.

TCRbeta CDR3 regions were amplified from genomic DNA by means of the immunoSEQ Assay, a bias-controlled multiplex PCR. The authors' analysis ran thus. Nucleated cell counts per sample were estimated from amplification of reference gene primers within the assay. Sequence reads were collapsed and filtered to measure the absolute abundance of every unique TCRbeta CDR3 rearrangement. For each sample, productive Simpson clonality was calculated as the square root of Simpson's diversity index across productive rearrangements. This immuneACCESS table, as held by TCRdb, lists in-frame sequences with V and J called but not all clones. Of the missing ones, under half trace to an unresolved V gene in checked studies; the others have no known cause. D and trimming come from the DNA, and the V and J calls and clone size come from that table. The sample contains 65,000 to 80,000 clones, 70% to 90% of them found a single time. Under 6% of the sample is in the top ten clones.

Here is what the overall study found, with its caveats: The quantity of clinical and demographic metadata differed by source and by participant and was supplied without curation.

The CDR1 and CDR2 encoded by the germline V gene are SQVTM and ANQGSEA. The CDR3 covers 15 residues, taking in both the cysteine and the phenylalanine. The retained sequence is limited to the CDR3, 45 bases, with the frame set at the first base. V gives up 4 bases and J gives up 4 bases, and the segment between their germline ends measures 19 bases. Collaborating institutions collected whole blood in K2EDTA tubes following their own protocols. For TCRbeta analysis, collaborator samples were shipped as frozen whole blood, as isolated PBMCs, or as DNA extracted from either sample type. The chain joins TRBV29-1 to TRBJ2-5; the D gene is perhaps TRBD2, on 5 matching bases. This TCR derives from a man aged 45-60 years with active COVID-19. Sequenced: peripheral blood. CDR3 sequence: CSVGPPAGNIETQYF. The nucleotide sequence reads TGCAGCGTTGGGCCCCCGGCGGGCAATATAGAGACCCAGTACTTC.